This T cell receptor beta chain appears in the sequencing data of a study of regulatory T cells in long-lasting Graves disease. CDR3 regions were amplified by Arm-PCR using iRepertoire HTBI primers to build TCR beta libraries. Via MiXCR, TCRdb re-called the multiplex PCR reads, giving one row per CDR3 protein. The sample includes about 430,000 distinct CDR3 sequences, approximately 16% of them seen just once. This CDR3 spans 15 amino acids. Germline V gene lookup returns CDR1 SEHNR and CDR2 FQNEAQ (reference sequence). V dropped 0 bases and J dropped 6 bases, with 12 bases sitting between them. Time point denoted: newly diagnosed GD, antithyroid drugs for less than 3 months. PBMC RNA was the source of the TCR library. This clonotype has just a few counts. In addition, the sample was reused for a study of T cells in Graves' hyperthyroidism and ophthalmopathy.

Material: peripheral blood mononuclear cells (PBMCs), obtained at new diagnosis, from a patient treated with antithyroid drugs. The chain combines TRBV7-9 with TRBJ2-1; tentatively, D is TRBD2 (6 bases). This clonotype was sampled from a woman between 40 and 55 years old with Graves disease. For the CDR3, the DNA is TGTGCCAGCAGCTTAGCTAGCGGAGGGATCAATGAGCAGTTCTTC. Translation: CASSLASGGINEQFF.